Presented here are 31 T cell receptor beta chains from one specimen sequenced in a study of control samples from healthy donors and cancer patients. Assay used: immunoSEQ multiplex PCR; TCRdb lists only in-frame clones, some missing. Of tens of thousands of clones listed, about 86% are singletons. The material sequenced was blood. The receptors were gathered from a woman in her forties or fifties in good health.

The chain recombines TRBV28 with TRBJ2-1; TRBD2 matches 10 bases. The CDR3 length is 15 residues. J lost 3 bases, V lost 6 bases, and 5 bases had no gene match. Germline CDR1 and CDR2: MDHEN and SYDVKM. The DNA for the CDR3 is TGTGCCAGCAGCAAGCTAGCGGGAGTCTACAATGAGCAGTTCTTC. Translating it yields CASSKLAGVYNEQFF.

V gene TRBV5-4 combines with J gene TRBJ2-2; D is unresolved. Trimming removed 0 bases at V and 0 bases at J, with 9 bases between. The CDR3 consists of 16 residues. The germline V gene encodes CDR1 SGHNT and CDR2 YYREEE (reference sequence). In DNA, the CDR3 is TGTGCCAGCAGCTTGGACAGCCCCGCGAACACCGGGGAGCTGTTTTTT. Encoded protein: CASSLDSPANTGELFF.

The J gene is TRBJ2-1, the V gene TRBV18; weak D call: TRBD2 (5 bases). Germline V CDR1 and CDR2: KGHSH, LQKENI. There are 14 residues in the CDR3. The V end was cut by 2 bases, the J end by 5 bases, with 10 bases between. The CDR3 loop is CASSPGSGDNEQFF. For the CDR3, the DNA is TGTGCCAGCTCACCAGGGAGTGGGGACAATGAGCAGTTCTTC.

This chain joins TRBV5-5 and TRBJ1-2; D gene ambiguous. The CDR3 contains 14 residues. V lost 2 bases to trimming and J lost 8 bases, with 16 bases between them. Germline-derived CDR1 and CDR2 are SGHKS and YYEKEE (reference sequence). The CDR3 loop is CASSLSGASFGYTF. The CDR3 region has the DNA TGTGCCAGCAGCTTAAGCGGTGCTTCTTTCGGCTACACCTTC.

This rearrangement joins TRBV2 to TRBJ2-7; perhaps D is TRBD1 or TRBD2 (5 bases each). The germline V gene encodes CDR1 SNHLY and CDR2 FYNNEI. This CDR3 region has 15 residues. The V end was cut by 1 base, the J end by 7 bases, with 17 bases between. The CDR3 DNA reads as TGTGCCAGCAGTGAAGGGGGACCCACTACGAGGGAGCAGTACTTC. Its translation is CASSEGGPTTREQYF. The full variable domain, completed using reference TRBV2 and TRBJ2-7, is EPEVTQTPSHQVTQMGQEVILRCVPISNHLYFYWYRQILGQKVEFLVSFYNNEISEKSEIFDDQFSVERPDGSNFTLKIRSTKLEDSAMYFCASSEGGPTTREQYFGPGTRLTVT.

Only one count was recorded for this clone. This rearrangement joins TRBV19 to TRBJ2-2; maybe TRBD1 (6 bases). Trimming stripped 7 bases from V and 3 bases from J, with 12 bases between. The germline V gene encodes CDR1 LNHDA and CDR2 SQIVND (reference sequence). The CDR3 has 14 amino acids. The CDR3 nucleotides read TGTGCCAGTACTCGGGACACCCACACCGGGGAGCTGTTTTTT. It encodes CASTRDTHTGELFF.

This clone qualifies as medium-sized. The chain links TRBV5-6 to TRBJ2-1; 13 positions agree with TRBD2. This CDR3 comprises 15 residues. The germline V gene encodes CDR1 SGHDT and CDR2 YYEEEE. Trimming took 4 bases from V and 8 from J; bases not matched to a gene: 6. CDR3 sequence reads: CASSPGLAGTYEQFF. Here the CDR3 DNA reads TGTGCCAGCAGCCCGGGACTAGCGGGAACATATGAGCAGTTCTTC.

The chain links TRBV7-2 to TRBJ2-6; a weak D match, TRBD2 (6 bases). CDR1 and CDR2 from the germline V gene are SGHTA and FQGNSA. V shed 1 base and J shed 4 bases, with 14 bases lying between them. The CDR3 extends over 17 amino acids. The CDR3 reads CASSLGGLPSGANVLTF. The CDR3 DNA reads TGTGCCAGCAGCTTAGGAGGACTACCCAGCGGGGCCAACGTCCTGACTTTC.

V is TRBV19 and J is TRBJ1-5; TRBD1 is a possible D gene (6 bases). The CDR3 spans 15 residues. In germline, CDR1 is LNHDA, CDR2 SQIVND (reference sequence). The ends were cut back, 8 bases at V and 2 bases at J, with 16 bases in the middle. CDR3 protein: CASRSEGEGNQPQHF. DNA of the CDR3: TGTGCCAGTCGTTCAGAGGGGGAAGGCAATCAGCCCCAGCATTTT.

This sequence joins TRBV5-1 and TRBJ2-7; 14 bases fit TRBD2. CDR1 is SGHRS, CDR2 YFSETQ, per germline. The CDR3 length is 15 residues. Losses at the gene ends were 4 bases for V and 8 bases for J; bases not matched to a gene: 8. As DNA, the CDR3 is TGCGCCAGCAGCATCGGGACTAGCGGGAGTTACCAGCAGTACTTC. It is translated as CASSIGTSGSYQQYF.

This chain joins TRBV3-1 (or the pseudogene TRBV3-2) and TRBJ2-7, with TRBD1 identical over 7 bases. Germline CDR1 is LGHDT and CDR2 is YNNKEL (reference sequence). The ends lost 1 base at V and 1 base at J; junction bases unmatched: 1. This CDR3 comprises 14 residues. CDR3 region: CASSQGGQSYEQYF. The CDR3, as DNA: TGTGCCAGCAGCCAAGGGGGACAGTCCTACGAGCAGTACTTC.

The V gene is TRBV7-9, the J gene TRBJ1-2, with unresolved D. The germline V and J ends were trimmed by 4 bases and 5 bases, with 8 bases remaining between them. This CDR3 is built from 12 residues. CDR1 is SEHNR and CDR2 is FQNEAQ in the germline V gene (reference sequence). This chain's CDR3 is CASSSDKYGYTF. In DNA, the CDR3 is TGTGCCAGCAGCTCCGACAAGTATGGCTACACCTTC.

V and J are TRBV19 and TRBJ1-5, with D perhaps matching TRBD1 (6 bases). CDR3 length equals 14 residues. Trimming took 3 bases from V and 9 from J, leaving 15 bases between them. Germline CDR1 LNHDA, CDR2 SQIVND (reference sequence). The CDR3: CASSIGRGALPQHF. DNA for the CDR3: TGTGCCAGTAGTATTGGCCGGGGGGCCTTGCCCCAGCATTTT.

This chain uses TRBV7-6 with TRBJ2-5; TRBD2 agrees at 13 bases. The CDR3 has 15 residues. Per germline, CDR1 SGHVS and CDR2 FNYEAQ. J was trimmed by 7 bases and V by 1 base; bases with no gene match: 3. DNA of the CDR3: TGTGCCAGCAGCTTAGGGACTAGCGGGGGCGGGACCCAGTACTTC. As protein: CASSLGTSGGGTQYF.

This chain connects TRBV29-1 to TRBJ1-1, with TRBD1 matching over 7 bases. This CDR3 is 16 amino acids long. Germline CDR1 and CDR2: SQVTM and ANQGSEA. The V gene end was trimmed by 3 bases and the J gene end by 0 bases; junction bases not matched to a gene: 10. CDR3 coding DNA: TGCAGCGTTGAGAACCGACAGGGTCCTATGAACACTGAAGCTTTCTTT. This codes for CSVENRQGPMNTEAFF.

The chain employs TRBV20-1 and TRBJ2-7, with D hard to call. In germline, CDR1 is DFQATT, CDR2 SNEGSKA (reference sequence). This CDR3 is built from 10 residues. The V and J ends lost 3 bases and 6 bases respectively, with 6 bases between them. The CDR3 DNA sequence: TGCAGTGCTAGTGTTCCCGAGCAGTACTTC. The encoded protein is CSASVPEQYF.

This CDR3 is CASSPRGVGSYEQYF. In DNA form, the CDR3 reads TGTGCCAGCAGTCCCCGGGGGGTCGGGTCCTACGAGCAGTACTTC. The chain employs TRBV6-2 or TRBV6-3 and TRBJ2-7; TRBD2 matches 7 bases. CDR3 length: 15 residues. CDR1 is MNHEY and CDR2 is SVGEGT in the germline V gene. The J segment lost 1 base and the V segment lost 5 bases, leaving 8 bases of the junction unmatched.

The V call is TRBV10-3, the J call TRBJ2-3; 8 positions match TRBD2. CDR3 size: 15 residues. Germline V gene lookup returns CDR1 ENHRY and CDR2 SYGVKD. V trimming: 4 bases; J trimming: 2 bases; junction bases outside the gene matches: 5. DNA for the CDR3: TGTGCCATCAGTGCCGGGGGGGGGTTCACAGATACGCAGTATTTT. Its translation: CAISAGGGFTDTQYF.

Relative to its sample, this clone is medium-sized (0.01 to 0.1%). This chain joins TRBV9 and TRBJ1-6; 8 positions agree with TRBD1. The CDR3 is 16 amino acids. J was trimmed by 6 bases and V by 3 bases; bases with no gene match: 8. Germline CDR1 and CDR2: SGDLS and YYNGEE. CDR3 sequence (DNA): TGTGCCAGCAGCGCGACAGGACAGGGAGGTAATTCACCCCTCCACTTT. It specifies CASSATGQGGNSPLHF.

This chain links TRBV4-1 with TRBJ1-4; 7 nucleotides agree with TRBD1. Germline V gene sequence: CDR1 MGHRA, CDR2 YSYEKL. This CDR3 is built from 15 residues. J was trimmed by 5 bases and V by 5 bases; bases with no gene match: 8. The CDR3 DNA follows: TGCGCCAGCAGCGGAACCGGGACAGAAAATGAAAAACTGTTTTTT. It specifies CASSGTGTENEKLFF.

The chain employs TRBV7-3 and TRBJ2-1, with 12 positions matching TRBD2. After removal of 5 bases from V and 6 bases from J, the junction contained 8 bases not matched to a gene. This CDR3 has 16 amino acids. CDR1 is SGHTA and CDR2 is FQGTGA in the germline V gene. CDR3 sequence reads: CASSPSRLAGVNEQFF. The CDR3 region has the DNA TGTGCCAGCAGCCCGTCACGACTAGCGGGAGTCAATGAGCAGTTCTTC.

V is TRBV19 and J is TRBJ1-5, with D tentatively TRBD1 (6 bases). The CDR3 runs 15 residues. Between the trimmed V and J ends, which lost 0 bases and 5 bases, there was a span of 11 bases. Looked up from germline, CDR1 is LNHDA and CDR2 is SQIVND (reference sequence). The CDR3 spells CASSIDRGGDQPQHF. CDR3 nucleotides: TGTGCCAGTAGTATAGATAGGGGGGGGGATCAGCCCCAGCATTTT.

The chain recombines TRBV2 with TRBJ1-1; the D is unclear. Trimming removed 4 bases at V and 1 base at J, with 16 bases between. Germline-derived CDR1 and CDR2 are SNHLY and FYNNEI. The CDR3 is 16 residues long. As DNA, the CDR3 is TGTGCCAGCAGTGCCCAGAGCAGGTTGAAGAACACTGAAGCTTTCTTT. Amino acid sequence: CASSAQSRLKNTEAFF. Looking up the rest from reference TRBV2 and TRBJ1-1 gives the full variable domain: EPEVTQTPSHQVTQMGQEVILRCVPISNHLYFYWYRQILGQKVEFLVSFYNNEISEKSEIFDDQFSVERPDGSNFTLKIRSTKLEDSAMYFCASSAQSRLKNTEAFFGQGTRLTVV.

The V call is TRBV5-4, the J call TRBJ1-6; no firm D call. V was pared by 0 bases and J by 9 bases, with 7 bases between. Germline V gene sequence: CDR1 SGHNT, CDR2 YYREEE (reference sequence). CDR3 length equals 13 residues. This chain's CDR3 is CASSLADRSPLHF. Here the CDR3 DNA reads TGTGCCAGCAGCTTGGCCGACCGTTCACCCCTCCACTTT.

This rearrangement joins TRBV12-3 or TRBV12-4 to TRBJ2-7; D might be TRBD1 or TRBD2, each matching 6 bases. The length of the CDR3 is 13 residues. V was shortened by 5 bases and J by 5 bases, with 13 bases between the two germline ends. As DNA, the CDR3 is TGTGCCAGCAGTAAAGGGGGGCGCGACGAGCAGTACTTC. Translating gives CASSKGGRDEQYF.

The genes are TRBV28 and TRBJ1-4, with no clear D. The germline V and J ends were trimmed by 11 bases and 1 base, with 14 bases remaining between them. Germline V gives CDR1 MDHEN, CDR2 SYDVKM. The length of the CDR3 is 14 residues. CDR3 in amino acids: CAASATLTNEKLFF. CDR3 DNA sequence: TGTGCCGCCTCGGCGACACTAACTAATGAAAAACTGTTTTTT.

The chain joins TRBV5-8 to TRBJ2-3; the D gene is possibly TRBD1 (6 bases). Germline-derived CDR1 and CDR2 are SGHTS and YDEGEE. The CDR3 is 15 amino acids. V gave up 1 base and J gave up 0 bases, with 9 bases separating them. The DNA of the CDR3 is TGTGCCAGCAGCTTGTACAGGGCTAGCACAGATACGCAGTATTTT. This encodes CASSLYRASTDTQYF.

The V and J genes are TRBV7-2 and TRBJ1-2; 8 positions match TRBD1. Germline lookup yields CDR1 SGHTA and CDR2 FQGNSA. The CDR3 has 17 amino acids. With 1 base clipped from V and 3 bases from J, the junction kept 10 bases outside the gene matches. CDR3 coding DNA: TGTGCCAGCAGCTTAGGCCCGGCAACACAGGGGGACTATGGCTACACCTTC. It is translated as CASSLGPATQGDYGYTF.

The chain recombines TRBV2 with TRBJ1-2, with 7 bases matching TRBD1. The germline gives CDR1 SNHLY, CDR2 FYNNEI. The length of the CDR3 is 15 residues. V was pared by 7 bases and J by 0 bases, with 8 bases of the junction left unmatched. The CDR3 spells CASTRDSPTNYGYTF. The CDR3 nucleotides read TGTGCCAGCACCCGGGACAGCCCGACTAACTATGGCTACACCTTC.

The genes are TRBV4-3 and TRBJ2-5, with 7 bases matching TRBD2. CDR1 is LGHNA, CDR2 YSLEER, per germline. The CDR3 runs 13 residues. J gave up 5 bases and V 1 base, and 1 base lay outside the gene matches. CDR3 amino acids: CASSQGEGETQYF. The CDR3 DNA reads as TGCGCCAGCAGCCAAGGGGAGGGCGAGACCCAGTACTTC.

This clone was observed a few times. CDR3 protein: CASSLLGQAEKLFF. The CDR3 DNA follows: TGCGCCAGCAGCTTACTCGGGCAGGCCGAAAAACTGTTTTTT. The V gene is TRBV5-1, the J gene TRBJ1-4; D not certain. The germline gives CDR1 SGHRS, CDR2 YFSETQ. V dropped 2 bases and J dropped 8 bases, with 13 bases sitting between them. CDR3 length: 14 amino acids.